The following is a TCR beta chain sequence with its context. No antigen is known for it. There are no base qualities to consult, and no much larger clone falls within one base. The data derive from a study of T cell responses to AZD1222 COVID-19 vaccine (dated by TCRdb to 2020 to 2022). With regard to the full study: Because spike-specific TCR depth and breadth did not differ between the two schedules, AZD1222 recipients who got a second dose at roughly 4 weeks were pooled with those who got a second dose at roughly 12 weeks. A total of 233 trial participants underwent TCR sequencing, of whom under 220 had received two doses of AZD1222 and some 26 had received two doses of the MenACWY control vaccine. Trial participants were enrolled by age into subgroups of 18-55, 56-69 and 70-plus years, and about 150, 27 and 61 TCR-sequenced participants, respectively, were included in these subgroups.

The intended sense of this specimen's time point label: baseline before first vaccination. Vaccinee samples were obtained from the UK trials COV001 and COV002, which included a single-blind randomized controlled phase 2/3 trial of AZD1222 (ChAdOx1 nCoV-19) in healthy adults. Trial participant PBMC samples were collected at day 0 and day 28 after the second dose for TCRbeta chain sequencing. V is trimmed back by 4 bases and J by 7 bases, and the junction contains 11 bases that no gene match accounts for. CDR1 is given as SGHRS and CDR2 as YFSETQ, both from the germline V gene. CDR3 length: 15 amino acids, cysteine to phenylalanine. The only DNA kept is the CDR3, 45 bases in frame from the first base. Overall results and qualifications from the work: After two AZD1222 doses, spike-specific TCR breadth and depth were significantly higher than at day 0 and than in MenACWY recipients. The 56-69-year group was small, and its depth increase did not reach significance, likely because of low power. Reportedly, close to half of the unique spike-specific TCRs recognized epitopes lying outside the regions that are mutated in the B.1.351 and B.1.1.7 variants. No day 14 peak-response samples were available, so repertoires were characterized only after the peak T cell response. Conclusions about previously exposed vaccinees are limited because only six or seven AZD1222 recipients were SARS-CoV-2 seropositive at baseline. Participants were mostly white British, with more females than males. The authors suggested clonal diversity may have been underestimated. The vaccine-associated CD4 TCRs covered the entire spike protein, and the dominant responses fell in regions 160-218 and 743-854.

The CDR3 regions of human TCRbeta chains were analyzed by immunosequencing. Per the original workflow: Repertoire TCRs were matched against a reference library of SARS-CoV-2-specific TCRs generated with the MIRA antigen-specificity platform. Breadth meant the fraction of unique TCRs that were SARS-CoV-2-associated, whereas depth meant the fraction of total T cells that were SARS-CoV-2-associated. Using the MIRA data, each spike-specific TCR was assigned both to the spike region to which the TCR was reactive and to a CD4 or CD8 class. Log10-transformed breadth and depth values were compared by one-way ANOVA with Sidak's multiple comparisons tests. As stored in TCRdb, this immuneACCESS dataset retains in-frame rearrangements with V and J assigned. A fraction of the clones does not appear; measured against another copy, unresolved V genes explain less than half of the discrepancy, and the remainder lacks a known reason. That table is the source of V, J and clone size, and D and trimming were worked out from the DNA. The sample yields around 140,000 clones; 70% to 90% were counted once. The ten largest make up under 25% of the sample.

The chain was built from TRBV5-1 and TRBJ2-1, and 7 junctional nucleotides match TRBD2. This TCR was sampled from an adult in good health. Sequencing was performed on peripheral blood, taken on day 0 of AZD1222 vaccination. The CDR3 protein: CASSPGGRFGNEQFF. Read as DNA, the sequence is TGCGCCAGCAGCCCCGGGGGGAGGTTTGGTAATGAGCAGTTCTTC.